Sequencing of this T cell receptor beta chain was carried out in a study of vaccination effects on CD4 cells after COVID-19. To note about this clone: Its antigen is not identified.

CD4+ T cells were isolated after less than 13 days of culture. Two doses of either BNT162b2 or mRNA-1273 were given to each participant. This CDR3 region has 16 residues. V was trimmed by 0 bases and J by 4 bases, leaving 15 bases between them. The germline V gene encodes CDR1 MGHRA and CDR2 YSYEKL. Measured with immunoSEQ multiplex PCR; TCRdb has only the in-frame clones, and not every one. This repertoire shows around 62,000 clones, around 70% found once; its top ten account for 2.2%. This chain links TRBV4-1 with TRBJ1-2; D is ambiguous. This material consisted of CD4+ T cells from PBMCs cultured without peptide, taken after COVID-19 vaccination. The TCR was taken from a human donor who received a COVID-19 vaccine. The CDR3 DNA reads TGCGCCAGCAGCCAAGATCGGTCCTTGGTGTTCTATGGCTACACCTTC. Its protein is CASSQDRSLVFYGYTF.